This record looks at one T cell receptor beta chain sequence and its context. The antigen is undetermined. TCR beta sequencing covered blood CD8+ and CD4+ T cells. The entry originates in a study of CD8 T cells in Susac syndrome. Notes on the study in general: The study recognized that its TCR sequencing and HLA analysis covered a relatively small number of individuals.

The CDR3 is 15 amino acids. V lost 5 bases to trimming and J lost 2 bases, with 15 bases between them. Germline V gene sequence: CDR1 SQVTM, CDR2 ANQGSEA. Random hexamers served to reverse transcribe roughly 0.45 to 1 ug RNA. A multiplex approach, immunoSEQ multiplex PCR, amplified TCR beta CDR3 across 54 Vbeta and 13 Jbeta. Via MiXCR, TCRdb re-called the immunoSEQ multiplex PCR reads, giving one row per CDR3 protein. The repertoire has approximately 180,000 distinct CDR3 sequences, almost 96% of them found once; the top ten carry roughly 0.095%. Sequencing input: CD4+ T cells from PBMCs. This chain joins TRBV29-1 and TRBJ2-2; D is unclear. The receptor was isolated from a human donor with multiple sclerosis. As DNA, the CDR3 is TGCAGCGTTTCAACCGCGCCTCCTAACACCGGGGAGCTGTTTTTT. This translates into CSVSTAPPNTGELFF.